This record concerns one T cell receptor (beta chain) sequence. The sample is drawn from a study of control samples from healthy donors and cancer patients. There are 17 residues in the CDR3. The germline V gene encodes CDR1 LGHDT and CDR2 YNNKEL (reference sequence). Deletions cut 4 bases from V and 6 bases from J, with 23 bases between. Some clones are missing from TCRdb's copy, which holds only in-frame ones; the method was immunoSEQ multiplex PCR. The table records 55,000 to 70,000 clones, around 93% of them present only once. The V call is TRBV3-1 (or the pseudogene TRBV3-2), the J call TRBJ2-3; D may be TRBD2 (6 bases). The TCR was taken from a young man with colorectal cancer. Sequencing was carried out using PBMCs. The CDR3 sequence is CASSPWKPGVILDTQYF. CDR3 bases: TGTGCCAGCAGCCCTTGGAAACCGGGGGTAATTTTGGATACGCAGTATTTT.